One T cell receptor (beta chain) is described in this entry. These data belong to a study of blood T cell repertoires in COVID-19. Produced via immunoSEQ multiplex PCR; TCRdb's table is partial and in-frame only. The sample includes 200,000 to 250,000 clones, about 83% seen only once; the top ten take approximately 6.2%. The CDR3 is 13 residues long. Trimming cost V 5 bases and J 5 bases, with 10 bases left between them. The chain combines TRBV12-3 or TRBV12-4 with TRBJ1-5; D is unresolved. This TCR came from a woman aged 40 to 50 who had recovered from COVID-19. The sample taken for sequencing was PBMCs or T cells enriched from blood (not recorded which). The CDR3 DNA reads TGTGCCAGCAGTGTCCGCACTGATCAGCCCCAGCATTTT. Translating it yields CASSVRTDQPQHF.